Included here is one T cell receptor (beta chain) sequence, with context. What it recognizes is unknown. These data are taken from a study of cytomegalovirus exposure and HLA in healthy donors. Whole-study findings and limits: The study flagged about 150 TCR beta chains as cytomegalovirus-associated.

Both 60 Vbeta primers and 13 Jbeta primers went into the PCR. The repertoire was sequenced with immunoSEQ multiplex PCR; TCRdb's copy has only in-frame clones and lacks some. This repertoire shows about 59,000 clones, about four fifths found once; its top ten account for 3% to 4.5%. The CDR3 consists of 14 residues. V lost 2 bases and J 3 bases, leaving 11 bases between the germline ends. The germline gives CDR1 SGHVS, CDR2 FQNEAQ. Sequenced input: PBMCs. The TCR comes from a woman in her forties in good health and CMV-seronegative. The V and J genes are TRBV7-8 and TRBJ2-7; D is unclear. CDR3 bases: TGTGCCAGCAGCTTACAAGATGACAACTACGAGCAGTACTTC. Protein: CASSLQDDNYEQYF.